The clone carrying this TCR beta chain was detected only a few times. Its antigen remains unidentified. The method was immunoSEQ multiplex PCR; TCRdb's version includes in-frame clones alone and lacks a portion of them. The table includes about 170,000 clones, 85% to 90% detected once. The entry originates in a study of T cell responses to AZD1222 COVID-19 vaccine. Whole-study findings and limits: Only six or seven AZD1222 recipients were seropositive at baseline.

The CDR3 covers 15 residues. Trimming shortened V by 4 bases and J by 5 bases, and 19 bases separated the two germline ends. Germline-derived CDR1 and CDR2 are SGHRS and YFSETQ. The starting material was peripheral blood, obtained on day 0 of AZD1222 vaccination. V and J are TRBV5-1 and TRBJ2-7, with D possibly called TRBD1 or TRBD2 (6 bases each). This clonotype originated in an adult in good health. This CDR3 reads CASSITGYASDEQYV. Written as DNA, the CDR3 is TGCGCCAGCAGCATTACAGGGTACGCTAGCGACGAGCAGTACGTC.